The clone carrying this T cell receptor beta chain has just a few counts. Its target is unknown. Time point in this sample: blood at routine non-recurrence follow-up after resection. Whole RNA from tumor, nontumor lung or frozen PBMC was sequenced unsorted. The data belong to a study of spatial heterogeneity in lung cancer. On the study more broadly: At a median of around two years after resection, follow-up PBMC samples were sequenced when available. Consistent detection of more beta-chain than alpha-chain sequences was observed. A unique TCR and UMI combination showed up more than ten times in raw reads, on average.

The ends were cut back, 5 bases at V and 0 bases at J, with 8 bases in the middle. From germline, CDR1 is SGHVS and CDR2 FQNEAQ. The CDR3 contains 14 residues. TCRdb re-called the 5' RACE reads with MiXCR, one entry per CDR3 protein. This sample has about 120,000 distinct CDR3 sequences, with 9% to 15% found just once. Overall study results and limits: Expanded tumor TCRs that were ubiquitous appeared in blood more at resection than follow-up.

Sequences were derived from PBMCs, sampled at follow-up. The chain recombines TRBV7-8 with TRBJ1-3, with D hard to call. This TCR was sampled from a male donor with early-stage non-small cell lung cancer. The CDR3 sequence is CASSRPSSGNTIYF. The CDR3 DNA sequence: TGTGCCAGCAGCCGACCGAGCTCTGGAAACACCATATATTTT.